The rows below give T cell receptor beta chains drawn from one sample of a study of cytotoxic CD8 clonotypes in ibrutinib-treated CLL. Profiling relied on immunoSEQ multiplex PCR, and the TCRdb table lists in-frame clones only, not all of them. The sample lists 90,000 to 150,000 clones, approximately 58% occurring once. The sequencing here drew on PBMCs, taken after 24 months of ibrutinib treatment. These receptor sequences come from a human donor with chronic lymphocytic leukemia. Both conserved end residues are part of each CDR3. A D gene is named only where the DNA matches it firmly. Size tells how often a clone was seen (once, few, many) or the class of an expanded clone, and some rows leave it out.

d_call	j_call	v_call	clone_size	cdr3_length	cdr3_nt	cdr3_aa
-	TRBJ2-1	TRBV7-8	-	12	TGTGCCAGCAGCCAGGATTACAATGAGCAGTTCTTC	CASSQDYNEQFF
TRBD2	TRBJ2-5	TRBV7-2	once	15	TGTGCCAGCAGCCTCGTGTCTAGCGGGATGGAGACCCAGTACTTC	CASSLVSSGMETQYF
-	TRBJ1-1	TRBV6-6	-	11	TGTGCCAGCACTACTGGGGGGCAGGCTTTCTTT	CASTTGGQAFF
TRBD2	TRBJ2-1	TRBV9	-	16	TGTGCCAGCAGCAGTGGACTAGCGGGGCCGTACAATGAGCAGTTCTTC	CASSSGLAGPYNEQFF
-	TRBJ2-2	TRBV29-1	-	13	TGCAGCGTTGACCCCAGGAACACCGGGGAGCTGTTTTTT	CSVDPRNTGELFF
TRBD1	TRBJ1-2	TRBV29-1	-	15	TGCAGCGTCGAAAACTTGGGACAGGGCATGGGTGGCTACACCTTC	CSVENLGQGMGGYTF
TRBD2	TRBJ2-7	TRBV7-2	-	12	TGTGCCAGCAGCCCAGGGGCGGGGGGAAGGTACTTC	CASSPGAGGRYF
-	TRBJ1-1	TRBV2	many	12	TGTGCCAGCAGCCGTGAAAACATTGAAGCTTTCTTT	CASSRENIEAFF
TRBD1	TRBJ2-3	TRBV30	-	15	TGTGCCTGGAGAGGCCGGACAGGGGGAACAGATACGCAGTATTTT	CAWRGRTGGTDTQYF
-	TRBJ1-1	TRBV29-1	few	12	TGCAGCGTTTCTCAGGGAAGTGCTGAAGCTTTCTTT	CSVSQGSAEAFF
TRBD1	TRBJ1-6	TRBV6-6	few	15	TGTGCCAGCGCCACAGAGACAGGGGGAATGTCACCCCTCCACTTT	CASATETGGMSPLHF
TRBD1	TRBJ2-2	TRBV6-5	-	14	TGTGCCAGCCAGCAGGGGGCGAACACCGGGGAGCTGTTTTTT	CASQQGANTGELFF
-	TRBJ1-6	TRBV21-1	few	16	TGTGCCAGCAGCAAGTGTGGAGGGCTGCCTAATTCACCCCTCCACTTT	CASSKCGGLPNSPLHF
-	TRBJ1-2	TRBV27	-	14	TGTGCCAGCAGGCCGGCCACCACAGGCTATGGCTACACCTTC	CASRPATTGYGYTF
TRBD2	TRBJ2-7	TRBV6-5	few	14	TGTGCCAGCAGCCCCGGACTAGCGAGAAACGAGCAGTACTTC	CASSPGLARNEQYF
TRBD1	TRBJ1-5	TRBV7-3	-	15	TGTGCCAGCAGCACGTCGGGACAGGGAAATCAGCCCCAGCATTTT	CASSTSGQGNQPQHF
-	TRBJ1-5	TRBV6-1	many	16	TGTGCCAGCAGTGAACGACCTAACACAAGCAATCAGCCCCAGCATTTT	CASSERPNTSNQPQHF
-	TRBJ2-5	TRBV7-2	few	16	TGTGCCAGCAGCTTGGGTGGTAAGGGGAGTGGGGAGACCCAGTACTTC	CASSLGGKGSGETQYF
TRBD1	TRBJ1-2	TRBV7-9	-	16	TGTGCCAGCAGCTTAGGGGCCAGGGGGCTGGGCTATGGCTACACCTTC	CASSLGARGLGYGYTF
TRBD1	TRBJ2-7	TRBV10-3	few	14	TGTGCCATCGGGGGAGGTGGACAGGGCCCCGAGCAGTACTTC	CAIGGGGQGPEQYF
TRBD1	TRBJ1-6	TRBV6-6	-	15	TGTGCCAGCCGCCCCAGACAGGGGGAGATTTCACCCCTCCACTTT	CASRPRQGEISPLHF
-	TRBJ1-2	TRBV10-3	-	13	TGTGCCATCAGTGAGTCGGGGGACTATGGCTACACCTTC	CAISESGDYGYTF
TRBD1	TRBJ1-6	TRBV2	-	15	TGTGCCAGCAGTGAAAGAAGGGGGCTAAATTCACCCCTCCACTTT	CASSERRGLNSPLHF